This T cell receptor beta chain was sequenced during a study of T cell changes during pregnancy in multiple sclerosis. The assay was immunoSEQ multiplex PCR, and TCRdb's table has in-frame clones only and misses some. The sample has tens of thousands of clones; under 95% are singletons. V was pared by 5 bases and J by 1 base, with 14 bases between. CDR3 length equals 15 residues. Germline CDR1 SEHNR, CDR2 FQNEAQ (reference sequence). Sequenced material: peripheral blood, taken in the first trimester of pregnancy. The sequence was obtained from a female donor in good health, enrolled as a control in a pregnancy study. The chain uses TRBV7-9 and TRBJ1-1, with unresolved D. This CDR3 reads CASSPWEGSNTEAFF. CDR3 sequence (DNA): TGTGCCAGCAGCCCCTGGGAGGGATCGAACACTGAAGCTTTCTTT.